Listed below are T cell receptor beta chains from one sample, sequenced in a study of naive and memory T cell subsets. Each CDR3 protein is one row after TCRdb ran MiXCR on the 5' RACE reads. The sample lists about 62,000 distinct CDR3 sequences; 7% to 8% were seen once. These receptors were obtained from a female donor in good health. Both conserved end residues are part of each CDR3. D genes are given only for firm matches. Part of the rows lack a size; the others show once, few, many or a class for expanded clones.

CASSFGQGRDETQYF | TGTGCCAGCAGTTTCGGACAGGGTCGGGATGAGACCCAGTACTTC | TRBD1 | TRBJ2-5 | TRBV12-3/TRBV12-4 | .
CASSLQPGTGLGTQYF | TGTGCCAGCAGCCTACAACCCGGGACAGGGTTGGGGACCCAGTACTTC | TRBD1 | TRBJ2-5 | TRBV7-3 | .
CASSYSSTGGMGQYF | TGTGCCAGCAGTTACTCCTCGACAGGGGGCATGGGGCAGTACTTC | TRBD1 | TRBJ2-7 | TRBV6-5 | few
CSASGARGYQPQHF | TGCAGTGCTTCCGGGGCCCGTGGTTATCAGCCCCAGCATTTT | . | TRBJ1-5 | TRBV20-1 | many
CASSQEAQLEQYF | TGCGCCAGCAGCCAAGAGGCGCAGCTCGAGCAGTACTTC | . | TRBJ2-7 | TRBV4-1 | .
CASSLQGLGGDTQYF | TGTGCCAGCAGCCTCCAGGGCCTTGGGGGAGATACGCAGTATTTT | . | TRBJ2-3 | TRBV2 | .
CASSLRGLGSDTQYF | TGTGCCAGCAGCTTAAGGGGACTCGGGTCAGATACGCAGTATTTT | . | TRBJ2-3 | TRBV7-9 | .
CASSHPGQGIEEQYF | TGTGCCAGCAGCCATCCGGGACAGGGGATAGAAGAGCAGTACTTC | TRBD1 | TRBJ2-7 | TRBV7-2 | .
CASSYSSYTSSYNSPLHF | TGTGCCAGCAGTTACTCGAGTTACACCAGCTCCTATAATTCACCCCTCCACTTT | . | TRBJ1-6 | TRBV6-5 | few
CASSPRSTEAFF | TGTGCCAGCAGCCCCAGGAGCACTGAAGCTTTCTTT | . | TRBJ1-1 | TRBV7-2 | many
CASSLTGTYGYTF | TGTGCCAGCAGTTTGACAGGGACCTATGGCTACACCTTC | TRBD1 | TRBJ1-2 | TRBV2 | many
CASSLDPRTTNEKLFF | TGCGCCAGCAGCTTGGACCCAAGGACAACTAATGAAAAACTGTTTTTT | . | TRBJ1-4 | TRBV5-1 | few
CASRPPPGQPPLGYSNQPQHF | TGTGCCAGCAGGCCCCCCCCGGGACAGCCTCCCTTGGGGTATAGCAATCAGCCCCAGCATTTT | TRBD1 | TRBJ1-5 | TRBV12-3/TRBV12-4 | many
CAISAPQDPNTQYF | TGTGCCATCAGTGCCCCGCAGGACCCTAATACGCAGTATTTT | . | TRBJ2-3 | TRBV10-3 | .
CASSHPTSGGGNEQFF | TGTGCCAGCAGCCATCCGACTAGCGGGGGCGGGAATGAGCAGTTCTTC | TRBD2 | TRBJ2-1 | TRBV4-2 | many
CATSSVPGSNQPQHF | TGTGCCACCAGCAGTGTCCCGGGTAGCAATCAGCCCCAGCATTTT | . | TRBJ1-5 | TRBV15 | few
CASMGLAGSGEQFF | TGTGCCAGTATGGGACTAGCGGGTTCGGGAGAGCAGTTCTTC | TRBD2 | TRBJ2-1 | TRBV19 | .
CSVEAGPFSYEQYF | TGCAGCGTTGAGGCAGGGCCTTTCTCCTACGAGCAGTACTTC | . | TRBJ2-7 | TRBV29-1 | few
CASSIVVTENQPQHF | TGTGCCAGTAGTATAGTTGTAACAGAAAATCAGCCCCAGCATTTT | . | TRBJ1-5 | TRBV19 | many
CASRSTGADSYGYTF | TGTGCCAGCAGATCAACAGGGGCGGACTCCTATGGCTACACCTTC | TRBD1 | TRBJ1-2 | TRBV6-6 | many
CASSIGTAHIEAFF | TGTGCCAGCAGTATCGGGACAGCCCATATTGAAGCTTTCTTT | TRBD1 | TRBJ1-1 | TRBV2 | few
CASAAVLPSSYEQYF | TGTGCCAGCGCCGCGGTTCTCCCCAGCTCCTACGAGCAGTACTTC | . | TRBJ2-7 | TRBV12-3/TRBV12-4 | .
CASRKREYEQYF | TGTGCCAGCAGAAAACGGGAATACGAGCAGTACTTC | . | TRBJ2-7 | TRBV2 | few
CASSLSTASNYGDTF | TGTGCCAGCAGCTTGTCGACTGCCTCTAACTATGGCGACACCTTC | . | TRBJ1-2 | TRBV7-3 | few
CSVEGLAGGTDTQYF | TGCAGCGTTGAGGGACTAGCGGGGGGCACAGATACGCAGTATTTT | TRBD2 | TRBJ2-3 | TRBV29-1 | many
CASSSGDSPLHF | TGTGCCAGCAGTTCCGGGGACTCACCCCTCCACTTT | . | TRBJ1-6 | TRBV12-3/TRBV12-4 | .
CASRTGGTQYF | TGTGCCAGCAGAACCGGCGGGACCCAGTACTTC | . | TRBJ2-5 | TRBV6-6 | few
CASSLRVGRTTGGIPLHF | TGTGCCAGCAGCTTACGTGTCGGGAGGACGACAGGGGGTATACCCCTCCACTTT | TRBD1 | TRBJ1-6 | TRBV7-2 | .
CAWSMGTEAFF | TGTGCCTGGAGCATGGGCACTGAAGCTTTCTTT | . | TRBJ1-1 | TRBV30 | many
CASNLAGRSTDTQYF | TGTGCCAGCAACCTAGCGGGGAGGAGCACAGATACGCAGTATTTT | TRBD2 | TRBJ2-3 | TRBV28 | many
CASRAGSHTEAFF | TGTGCCAGCAGGGCCGGTAGCCACACTGAAGCTTTCTTT | . | TRBJ1-1 | TRBV28 | few
CASSYSGGRYPEAFF | TGTGCCAGCAGTTACTCTGGAGGCAGATACCCTGAAGCTTTCTTT | . | TRBJ1-1 | TRBV6-6 | many
CASSYSRWLAGAGGDTQYF | TGTGCCAGCAGTTACTCCCGTTGGCTAGCGGGAGCTGGTGGGGATACGCAGTATTTT | TRBD2 | TRBJ2-3 | TRBV6-5 | .
CASSQFRQNTEAFF | TGTGCCAGCAGCCAATTCCGCCAGAACACTGAAGCTTTCTTT | . | TRBJ1-1 | TRBV14 | .
CASSLSGSPETQYF | TGTGCCAGCAGTCTTAGCGGGAGTCCAGAGACCCAGTACTTC | TRBD2 | TRBJ2-5 | TRBV12-3/TRBV12-4 | .
CASSFPRDGGRDQYF | TGTGCCAGCAGCTTTCCCCGAGACGGGGGAAGGGACCAGTACTTC | . | TRBJ2-5 | TRBV11-2 | .
CASSGRLAGVPDEQFF | TGTGCCAGCAGCGGCCGACTAGCGGGAGTCCCCGATGAGCAGTTCTTC | TRBD2 | TRBJ2-1 | TRBV9 | .
CASSYAGLLSYEQYF | TGTGCCAGCAGTTACGCGGGCCTGCTCTCCTACGAGCAGTACTTC | . | TRBJ2-7 | TRBV6-5 | .
CASSFSGGPYEQYF | TGTGCCAGCAGCTTTAGCGGGGGCCCCTACGAGCAGTACTTC | TRBD2 | TRBJ2-7 | TRBV5-4 | few
CASRGASYNEQFF | TGCGCCAGCAGGGGCGCGTCGTACAATGAGCAGTTCTTC | . | TRBJ2-1 | TRBV5-1 | .
CASRDDSSSYNSPLHF | TGTGCCAGCAGAGACGACAGCAGCTCCTATAATTCACCCCTCCACTTT | . | TRBJ1-6 | TRBV27 | .
CASSLLDRVAAREQYF | TGTGCCAGCAGCTTACTCGACAGGGTGGCAGCGCGCGAGCAGTACTTC | TRBD1 | TRBJ2-7 | TRBV11-2 | .
CASSLVPGFADTQYF | TGTGCCAGCAGCTTAGTACCAGGCTTTGCAGATACGCAGTATTTT | . | TRBJ2-3 | TRBV11-2 | .
CASSQGTGTAYEQYF | TGCGCCAGCAGCCAGGGGACAGGGACCGCCTACGAGCAGTACTTC | TRBD1 | TRBJ2-7 | TRBV4-1 | many
CASSIEAGLLQETQYF | TGTGCCAGTAGTATAGAGGCGGGGCTCCTCCAAGAGACCCAGTACTTC | . | TRBJ2-5 | TRBV19 | few